The clone carrying this T cell receptor (beta chain) was counted between two and nine times. This entry comes from a study of cytomegalovirus exposure and HLA in healthy donors. The CDR3 totals 14 residues. Trimming removed 4 bases from V and 0 bases from J, with 9 bases in between. Germline CDR1 reads SNHLY; CDR2 reads FYNNEI. 13 Jbeta primers and 60 Vbeta primers were used for the PCR. The assay was immunoSEQ multiplex PCR, and TCRdb's table has in-frame clones only and misses some. This sample yields over 90,000 clones, of which about 70% are seen a single time; approximately 14% belongs to the top ten.

J is TRBJ1-1 and V is TRBV2; no definite D call. The receptor was derived from a woman aged 70-85 years in good health and CMV-seropositive. The sequencing sample was made of PBMCs. The CDR3 DNA follows: TGTGCCAGCAGTGCGGTCATCATGAACACTGAAGCTTTCTTT. As protein: CASSAVIMNTEAFF.